The rows below give T cell receptor beta chains drawn from one sample of a study of T cells in Graves' hyperthyroidism and ophthalmopathy. One entry per CDR3 protein, called by TCRdb with MiXCR from the multiplex PCR reads. The table has hundreds of thousands of distinct CDR3 sequences, roughly 37% seen once. The sequencing input was blood. The origin of the receptors is a man aged 18 to 35 with Graves' hyperthyroidism. The CDR3 runs from the conserved cysteine through the conserved F or W. D genes are given only for firm matches. The listing skips clone size in some rows; elsewhere it reads once, few, many or a size class.

V gene,J gene,clone size,D gene,CDR3 DNA,CDR3 protein
TRBV15,TRBJ2-7,.,.,TGTGCCACCAGCAGCGACAGGTTAACCTACGAGCAGTACTTC,CATSSDRLTYEQYF
TRBV24-1,TRBJ2-1,.,.,TGTGCCACCAGTGACCTCAATGAGCAGTTCTTC,CATSDLNEQFF
TRBV7-3,TRBJ2-3,few,.,TGTGCCAGCAGCTTAACTGGCCGCACAGATACGCAGTATTTT,CASSLTGRTDTQYF
TRBV19,TRBJ2-2,many,.,TGTGCCAGTAGTTTAATACAGGGATCCGGGGAGCTGTTTTTT,CASSLIQGSGELFF
TRBV2,TRBJ1-2,many,.,TGTGCCAGCGGTGCCTGGAATTCTAACTATGGCTACACCTTC,CASGAWNSNYGYTF
TRBV11-2,TRBJ1-6,many,.,TGTGCCAGCAGCTTAGACACGGATTCACCCCTCCACTTT,CASSLDTDSPLHF
TRBV9,TRBJ2-7,.,.,TGTGCCAGCAGCTTGCTTGGTGTGGAGGAGCAGTACTTC,CASSLLGVEEQYF
TRBV20-1,TRBJ2-3,.,.,TGCAGTGCTAGTGTGATGGGTTGGGGGGGCACAGATACGCAGTATTTT,CSASVMGWGGTDTQYF
TRBV29-1,TRBJ2-2,.,TRBD1,TGCAGCGTGGGGACAGGGTCTGTGGCTAGCGCATCCTACGAGCTGTTTTTT,CSVGTGSVASASYELFF
TRBV7-9,TRBJ1-2,many,.,TGTGCCAGCAGCTTAGAGTACGGGGCTGGCTACACCTTC,CASSLEYGAGYTF
TRBV10-3,TRBJ2-2,.,.,TGTGCCAGCAGACTAGTAGGTCGGACCGGGGAGCTGTTTTTT,CASRLVGRTGELFF
TRBV6-5,TRBJ1-1,few,TRBD1,TGTGCCAGCAGTTACGGGCAGGGGGCGGATGAAGCTTTCTTT,CASSYGQGADEAFF
TRBV5-1,TRBJ2-7,few,.,TGCGCCAGCAGCTTGGGCGGTCTAAGGGCCTTCGAGCAGGAGCAGTACTTC,CASSLGGLRAFEQEQYF
TRBV19,TRBJ1-4,.,.,TGTGCCAGTATCGAGGGTGGAGGAGATGAAAAACTGTTTTTT,CASIEGGGDEKLFF
TRBV12-3/TRBV12-4,TRBJ1-5,many,.,TGTGCCAGCAGTTTGCGGTTCGGAGATAGCAATCAGCCCCAGCATTTT,CASSLRFGDSNQPQHF
TRBV7-2,TRBJ2-5,.,TRBD1,TGTGCCAGCAGCTTAGGGGGGACGGGACAGGGCCAAGAGACCCAGTACTTC,CASSLGGTGQGQETQYF